The sequence of this T cell receptor beta chain was determined in a study of PD-1 blockade in classical Hodgkin lymphoma. About this clone itself: Its antigen is not identified.

Specified time point: cycle 4 day 1 (C4D1), after 5 to 7 weeks of nivolumab. Each patient relapsed following autologous stem cell transplantation, and prior brentuximab vedotin exposure differed. Repertoires were generated with immunoSEQ multiplex PCR, while TCRdb's copy carries only in-frame clones and drops some. The table has 43,000 or so clones, around 80% seen once. General study points: CD4+ TCR diversity climbed significantly by C4D1, unlike CD8+ TCR diversity. Sources of repertoire differences remain undefined, possibly disease activity or prior therapy. Partial responders and progressors had significantly lower baseline TCR diversity.

The TCR sequence derives from a human donor with classical Hodgkin lymphoma. The sample here was peripheral blood mononuclear cells (PBMCs), taken before the fourth cycle of nivolumab.

The CDR3 bases are TGTGCCAGCAGCGTAGACGCGATTTCACTAGGCACAGATACGCAGTATTTT. Its translation is CASSVDAISLGTDTQYF. This chain joins TRBV9 and TRBJ2-3, with D possibly TRBD2 on 5 matching bases. Germline V gene data show CDR1 as SGDLS and CDR2 as YYNGEE. The V end was cut by 0 bases, the J end by 1 base, with 15 bases between. There are 17 residues in the CDR3.